A few counts support the clone carrying this T cell receptor beta chain. This record belongs to a study of blood T cell repertoires in COVID-19. Overall study: Sites across the United States, Italy and Spain contributed samples from acute and convalescent COVID-19. Nucleic acid was either cDNA or gDNA, and it came from T cells, B-cell-depleted T cells, or PBMCs.

As handled by the study authors: Amplification from reference gene primers served as the basis for estimated nucleated cell counts. The data were produced by immunoSEQ multiplex PCR, yet TCRdb's version contains in-frame clones alone and is incomplete. Clonal size and the V and J genes are those of that table, whereas D and trimming came from the DNA. The sample includes 200,000 to 250,000 clones, around 84% of them seen just once. CDR1 is SGHTA, CDR2 FQGNSA, per germline. This CDR3 has 16 residues. J was trimmed by 9 bases and V by 5 bases; bases with no gene match: 10. Sequenced: peripheral blood. This receptor was obtained from a man in his fifties or sixties with active or convalescent COVID-19. The rearrangement links TRBV7-2 to TRBJ1-6; 10 nucleotides align to TRBD1. CDR3 amino acids: CASSKEDRGGASPLHF. CDR3 DNA sequence: TGTGCCAGCAGCAAAGAGGACAGGGGGGGCGCTTCACCCCTCCACTTT. The whole variable domain, remainder taken from reference TRBV7-2 and TRBJ1-6, is GAGVSQSPSNKVTEKGKDVELRCDPISGHTALYWYRQSLGQGLEFLIYFQGNSAPDKSGLPSDRFSAERTGGSVSTLTIQRTQQEDSAVYLCASSKEDRGGASPLHFGNGTRLTVT.